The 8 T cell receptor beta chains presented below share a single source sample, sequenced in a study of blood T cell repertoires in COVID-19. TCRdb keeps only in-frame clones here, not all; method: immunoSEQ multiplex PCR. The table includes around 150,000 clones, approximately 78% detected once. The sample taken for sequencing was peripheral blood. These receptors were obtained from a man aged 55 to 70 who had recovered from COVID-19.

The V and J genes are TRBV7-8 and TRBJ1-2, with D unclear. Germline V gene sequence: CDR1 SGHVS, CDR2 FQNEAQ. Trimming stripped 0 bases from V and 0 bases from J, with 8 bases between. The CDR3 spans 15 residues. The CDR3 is CASSLALQTNYGYTF. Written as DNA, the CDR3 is TGTGCCAGCAGCTTAGCGCTTCAGACTAACTATGGCTACACCTTC.

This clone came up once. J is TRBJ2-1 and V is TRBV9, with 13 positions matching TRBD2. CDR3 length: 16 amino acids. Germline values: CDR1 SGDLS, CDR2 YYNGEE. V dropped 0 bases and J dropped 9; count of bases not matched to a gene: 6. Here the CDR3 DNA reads TGTGCCAGCAGCGTAGATACGGGACTAGCGGGACTTGAGCAGTTCTTC. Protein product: CASSVDTGLAGLEQFF.

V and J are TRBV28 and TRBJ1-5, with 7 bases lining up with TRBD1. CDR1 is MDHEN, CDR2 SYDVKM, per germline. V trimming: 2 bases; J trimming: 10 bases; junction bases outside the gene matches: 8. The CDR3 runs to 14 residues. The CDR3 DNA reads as TGTGCCAGCAGTTTACATACAGGGGCCGCCCCCCAGCATTTT. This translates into CASSLHTGAAPQHF.

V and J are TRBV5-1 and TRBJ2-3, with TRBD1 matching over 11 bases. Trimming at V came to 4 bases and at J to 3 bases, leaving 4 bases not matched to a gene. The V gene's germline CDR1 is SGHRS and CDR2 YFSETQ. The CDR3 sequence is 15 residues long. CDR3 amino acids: CASSPGTGGTDTQYF. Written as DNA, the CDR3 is TGCGCCAGCAGCCCAGGGACAGGGGGGACAGATACGCAGTATTTT.

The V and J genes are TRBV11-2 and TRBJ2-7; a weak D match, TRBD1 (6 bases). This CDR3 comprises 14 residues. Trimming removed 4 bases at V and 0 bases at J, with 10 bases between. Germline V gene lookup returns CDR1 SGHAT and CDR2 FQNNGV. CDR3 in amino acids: CASSSDRFSYEQYF. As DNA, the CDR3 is TGTGCCAGCAGCTCGGACAGATTCTCCTACGAGCAGTACTTC.

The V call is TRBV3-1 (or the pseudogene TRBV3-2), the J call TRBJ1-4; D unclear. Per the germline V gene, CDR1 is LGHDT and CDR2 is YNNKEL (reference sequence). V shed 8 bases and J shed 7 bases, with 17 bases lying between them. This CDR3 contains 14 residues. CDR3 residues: CASQARRGSEKLFF. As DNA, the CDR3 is TGTGCCAGCCAAGCCAGACGGGGAAGTGAAAAACTGTTTTTT.

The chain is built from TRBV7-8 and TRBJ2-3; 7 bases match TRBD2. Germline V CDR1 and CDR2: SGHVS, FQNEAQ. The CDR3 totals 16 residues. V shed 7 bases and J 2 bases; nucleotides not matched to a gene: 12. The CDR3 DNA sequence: TGTGCCAGCACCGAATCTCCGAGCGGGATCACAGATACGCAGTATTTT. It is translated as CASTESPSGITDTQYF.

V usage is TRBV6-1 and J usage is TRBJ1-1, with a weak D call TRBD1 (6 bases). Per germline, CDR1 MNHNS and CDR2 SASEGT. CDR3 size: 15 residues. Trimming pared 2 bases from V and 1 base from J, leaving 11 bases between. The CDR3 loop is CASSEYAGANTEAFF. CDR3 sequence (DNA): TGTGCCAGCAGTGAATACGCAGGGGCGAACACTGAAGCTTTCTTT.